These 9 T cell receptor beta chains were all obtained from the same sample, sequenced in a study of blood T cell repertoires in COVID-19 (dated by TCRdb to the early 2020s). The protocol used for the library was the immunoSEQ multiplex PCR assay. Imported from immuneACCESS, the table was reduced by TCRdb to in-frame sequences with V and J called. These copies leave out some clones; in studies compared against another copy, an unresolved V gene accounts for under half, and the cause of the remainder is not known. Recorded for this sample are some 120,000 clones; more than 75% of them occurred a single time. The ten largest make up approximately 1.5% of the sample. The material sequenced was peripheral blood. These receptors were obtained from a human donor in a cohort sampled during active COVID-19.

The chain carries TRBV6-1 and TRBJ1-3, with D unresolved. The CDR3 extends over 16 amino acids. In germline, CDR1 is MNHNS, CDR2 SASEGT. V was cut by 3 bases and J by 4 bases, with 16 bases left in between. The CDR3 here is CASSDFIGREGNTIYF. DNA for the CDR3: TGTGCCAGCAGTGACTTTATCGGAAGGGAGGGAAACACCATATATTTT.

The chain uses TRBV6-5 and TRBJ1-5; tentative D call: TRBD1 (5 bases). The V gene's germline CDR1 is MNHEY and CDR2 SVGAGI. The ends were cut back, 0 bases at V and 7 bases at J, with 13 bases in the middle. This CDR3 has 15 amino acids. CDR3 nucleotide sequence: TGTGCCAGCAGTTACTCGATAGGGGAAAGCCAGCCCCAGCATTTT. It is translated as CASSYSIGESQPQHF.

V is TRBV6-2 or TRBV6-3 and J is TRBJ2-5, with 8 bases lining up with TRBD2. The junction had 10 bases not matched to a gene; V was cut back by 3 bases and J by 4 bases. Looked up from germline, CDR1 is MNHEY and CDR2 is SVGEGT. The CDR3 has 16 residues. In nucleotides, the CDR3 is TGTGCCAGCAGTTATGCCCGGGGGGGCACAGGAGAGACCCAGTACTTC. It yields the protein CASSYARGGTGETQYF.

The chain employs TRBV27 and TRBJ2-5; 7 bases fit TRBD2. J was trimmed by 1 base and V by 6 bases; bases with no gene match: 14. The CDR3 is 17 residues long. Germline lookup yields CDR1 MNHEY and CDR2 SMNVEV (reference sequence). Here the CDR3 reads CASSTSLTSTVQETQYF. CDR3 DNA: TGTGCCAGCAGCACCTCCCTGACTAGCACTGTCCAAGAGACCCAGTACTTC.

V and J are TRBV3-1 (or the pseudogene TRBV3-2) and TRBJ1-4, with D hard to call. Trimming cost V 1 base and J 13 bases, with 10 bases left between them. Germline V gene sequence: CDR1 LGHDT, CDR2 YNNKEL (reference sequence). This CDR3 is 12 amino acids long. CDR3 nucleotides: TGTGCCAGCAGCCAAGGAACCTCCAGACTGTTTTTT. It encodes CASSQGTSRLFF.

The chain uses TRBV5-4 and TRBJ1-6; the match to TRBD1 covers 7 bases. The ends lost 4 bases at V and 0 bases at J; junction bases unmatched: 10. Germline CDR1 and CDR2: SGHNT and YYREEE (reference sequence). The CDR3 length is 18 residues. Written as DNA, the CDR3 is TGTGCCAGCAGCCGAACCACAGGGGACAGCTCCTATAATTCACCCCTCCACTTT. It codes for CASSRTTGDSSYNSPLHF.

In DNA, the CDR3 is TGTGCCAGCAGTTTGACATTACAAGAGACCCAGTACTTC. This translates into CASSLTLQETQYF. This chain links TRBV5-4 with TRBJ2-5; D remains ambiguous. CDR1 is SGHNT and CDR2 is YYREEE in the germline V gene (reference sequence). Trimming cost V 5 bases and J 2 bases, with 10 bases left between them. CDR3 length equals 13 residues.

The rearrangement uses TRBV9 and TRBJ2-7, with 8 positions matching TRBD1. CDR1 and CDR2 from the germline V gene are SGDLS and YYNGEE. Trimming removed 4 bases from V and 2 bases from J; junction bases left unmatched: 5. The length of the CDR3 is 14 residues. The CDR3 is CASSPRDRTYEQYF. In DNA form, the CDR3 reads TGTGCCAGCAGCCCCAGGGACAGGACCTACGAGCAGTACTTC.

CDR3 protein: CASSPRDRVVEQFF. For the CDR3, the DNA is TGTGCCAGCAGTCCCCGGGACAGGGTGGTTGAGCAGTTCTTC. The V gene is TRBV7-9, the J gene TRBJ2-1; 9 bases map to TRBD1. The V gene end was trimmed by 6 bases and the J gene end by 9 bases; junction bases not matched to a gene: 9. This CDR3 comprises 14 residues. Germline lookup yields CDR1 SEHNR and CDR2 FQNEAQ (reference sequence).